This T cell receptor beta chain was sequenced in a study of radiotherapy plus CTLA-4 blockade in lung cancer. Study findings and constraints: Subsequent to radiotherapy plus ipilimumab, tumor-derived TCR clones underwent expansion in blood.

This CDR3 has 13 amino acids. Germline-derived CDR1 and CDR2 are SGHVS and FNYEAQ. Trimming took 1 base from V and 1 from J, leaving 4 bases between them. About this clone itself: Its antigen is currently unknown. In the same sample, other DNA sequences code for this CDR3.

Using immunoSEQ multiplex PCR, the repertoire was profiled, and TCRdb retains in-frame clones only, with some absent. This table holds tens of thousands of clones, about 80% found once. The TCR was taken from a human donor with non-small cell lung cancer who had stable disease on radiotherapy plus ipilimumab. Here the sequenced sample was peripheral blood, taken from a patient treated with radiotherapy plus ipilimumab. This chain links TRBV7-6 with TRBJ1-1; D gene uncertain. For the CDR3, the DNA is TGTGCCAGCAGCTTAGGTCAGAACACTGAAGCTTTCTTT. Translated: CASSLGQNTEAFF.